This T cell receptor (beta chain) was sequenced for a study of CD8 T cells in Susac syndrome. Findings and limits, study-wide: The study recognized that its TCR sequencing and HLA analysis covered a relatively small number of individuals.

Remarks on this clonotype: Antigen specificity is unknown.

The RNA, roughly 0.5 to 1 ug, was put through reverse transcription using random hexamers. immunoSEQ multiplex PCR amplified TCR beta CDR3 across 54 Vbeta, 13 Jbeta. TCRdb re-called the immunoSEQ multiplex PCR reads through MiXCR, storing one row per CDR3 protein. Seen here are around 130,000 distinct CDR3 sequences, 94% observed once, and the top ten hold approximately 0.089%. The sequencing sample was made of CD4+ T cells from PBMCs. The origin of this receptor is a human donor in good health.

Here the CDR3 DNA reads TGCAGTGCTTCAAGCGGACAGGGCTTCTCTGGGGCCAACGTCCTGACTTTC. This encodes CSASSGQGFSGANVLTF. V is TRBV20-1 and J is TRBJ2-6; 8 bases are a match to TRBD1. From germline, CDR1 is DFQATT and CDR2 SNEGSKA (reference sequence). This CDR3 spans 17 amino acids. Trimming cost V 5 bases and J 0 bases; bases outside gene matches: 9.